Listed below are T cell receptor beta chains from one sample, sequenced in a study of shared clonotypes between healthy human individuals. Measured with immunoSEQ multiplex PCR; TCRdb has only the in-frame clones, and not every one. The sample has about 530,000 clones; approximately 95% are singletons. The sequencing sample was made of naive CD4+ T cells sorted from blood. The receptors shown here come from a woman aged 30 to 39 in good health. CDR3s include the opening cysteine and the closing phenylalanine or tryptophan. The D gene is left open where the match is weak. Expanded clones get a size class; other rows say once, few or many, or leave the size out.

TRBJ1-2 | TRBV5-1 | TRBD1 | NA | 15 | TGCGCCAGCAGACGGGACAGGCCCATTTCCTATGGCTACACCTTC | CASRRDRPISYGYTF
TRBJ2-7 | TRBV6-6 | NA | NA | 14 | TGTGCCAGCAGTTATATTTCCGGATCCTACGAGCAGTACTTC | CASSYISGSYEQYF
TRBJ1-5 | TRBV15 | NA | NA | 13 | TGTGCCACCAGCACTCAACGGAGTCAGCCCCAGCATTTT | CATSTQRSQPQHF
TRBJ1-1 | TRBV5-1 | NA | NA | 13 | TGCGCCAGCAGCCTCGGGGAAGGCACTGAAGCTTTCTTT | CASSLGEGTEAFF
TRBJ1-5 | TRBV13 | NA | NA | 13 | TGTGCCAGCAGCTTAGGCCGAGGTCAGCCCCAGCATTTT | CASSLGRGQPQHF
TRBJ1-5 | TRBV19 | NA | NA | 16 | TGTGCCAGTAGTATGCTTTTCCGGACAAATAATCAGCCCCAGCATTTT | CASSMLFRTNNQPQHF
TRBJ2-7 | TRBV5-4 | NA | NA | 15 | TGTGCCAGCAGCTTGGCAGGCAAACCCCGGGGCGAGCAGTACTTC | CASSLAGKPRGEQYF
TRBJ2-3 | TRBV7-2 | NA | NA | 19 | TGTGCCAGCAGCTTAGTCGGCAAAAGGGGCAGCGGGCTTTCAGATACGCAGTATTTT | CASSLVGKRGSGLSDTQYF
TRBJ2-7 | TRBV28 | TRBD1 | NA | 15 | TGTGCCAGCACCCTCGGCGGGACAGGGGCCTACGAGCAGTACTTC | CASTLGGTGAYEQYF
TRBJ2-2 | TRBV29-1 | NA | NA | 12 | TGCAGCGGAGCTGGGGACACCGGGGAGCTGTTTTTT | CSGAGDTGELFF
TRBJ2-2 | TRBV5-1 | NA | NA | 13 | TGCGCCAGCAGCTTAGACTACACCGGGGAGCTGTTTTTT | CASSLDYTGELFF
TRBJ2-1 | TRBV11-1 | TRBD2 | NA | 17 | TGTGCCAGCAGCCCCGCGGGACTAGCGGGAGTTAGGAATGAGCAGTTCTTC | CASSPAGLAGVRNEQFF
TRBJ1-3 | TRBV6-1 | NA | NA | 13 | TGTGCCAGCAGTGAAGACAGTGGAAACACCATATATTTT | CASSEDSGNTIYF
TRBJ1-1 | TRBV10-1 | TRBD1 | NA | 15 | TGCGCCAGCAGCGGGACAGGGGGGATGAACACTGAAGCTTTCTTT | CASSGTGGMNTEAFF
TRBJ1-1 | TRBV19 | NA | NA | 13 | TGTGCCAGTAGTATCTATTGGGACACTGAAGCTTTCTTT | CASSIYWDTEAFF
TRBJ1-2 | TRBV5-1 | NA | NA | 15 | TGCGCCAGCAGCCGATCCGGGACACCAAACTATGGCTACACCTTC | CASSRSGTPNYGYTF
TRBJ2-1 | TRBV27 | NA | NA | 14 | TGTGCCAGCAGTACCAGGACAGGAGGGTATGAGCAGTTCTTC | CASSTRTGGYEQFF
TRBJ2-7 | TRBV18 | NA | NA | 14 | TGTGCCAGCTCCTGGCCGGACTCGTCCTACGAGCAGTACTTC | CASSWPDSSYEQYF
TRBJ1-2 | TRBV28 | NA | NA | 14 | TGTGCCAGCAGTACGGACCGCGGGGGTGAGGGCTACACCTTC | CASSTDRGGEGYTF
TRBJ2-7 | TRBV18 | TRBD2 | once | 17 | TGTGCCAGCTCACCAAACGGGAGGCCCGATAGTCTGAGTGAGCAGTACTTC | CASSPNGRPDSLSEQYF
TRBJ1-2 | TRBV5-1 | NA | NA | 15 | TGCGCCAGCAGCTTGGGGAGGGACTTAAACTATGGCTACACCTTC | CASSLGRDLNYGYTF
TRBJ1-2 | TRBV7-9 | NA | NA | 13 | TGTGCCAGCAGCTTAGGATTTAACTATGGCTACACCTTC | CASSLGFNYGYTF
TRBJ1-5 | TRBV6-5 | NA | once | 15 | TGTGCCAGCAGTTACTCGAAATGGGCGAGGCAGCCCCAGCATTTT | CASSYSKWARQPQHF
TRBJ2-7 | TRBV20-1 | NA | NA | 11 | TGCAGTGCACGGAATGGGTACGAGCAGTACTTC | CSARNGYEQYF
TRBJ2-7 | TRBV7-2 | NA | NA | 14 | TGTGCCAGCAGCTTAGTCGCGGTGGTCTACGAGCAGTACTTC | CASSLVAVVYEQYF
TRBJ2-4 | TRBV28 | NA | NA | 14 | TGTGCCAGCAGTGGGGGCCACGCCAAAAACATTCAGTACTTC | CASSGGHAKNIQYF
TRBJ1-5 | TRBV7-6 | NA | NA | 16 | TGTGCCAGCAGCTTAGGGACAGTGCAGATGGGTCAGCCCCAGCATTTT | CASSLGTVQMGQPQHF
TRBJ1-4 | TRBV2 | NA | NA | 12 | TGTGCCAGCATTGAGCTTGGTGAAAAACTGTTTTTT | CASIELGEKLFF
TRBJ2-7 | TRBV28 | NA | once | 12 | TGTGCCAGTGACAGCCCGTCCTACGAGCAGTACTTC | CASDSPSYEQYF
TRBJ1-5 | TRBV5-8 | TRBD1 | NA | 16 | TGTGCCAGCAGCTTGGCCGGGACAGGGAGTTTTCAGCCCCAGCATTTT | CASSLAGTGSFQPQHF
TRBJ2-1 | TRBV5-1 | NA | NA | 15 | TGCGCCAGCAGCTTGCCGCGGGGACTCTACAATGAGCAGTTCTTC | CASSLPRGLYNEQFF
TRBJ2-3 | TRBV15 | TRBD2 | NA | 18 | TGTGCCACCAGCAGAGGAGGGACTAGCGGATTAAACACAGATACGCAGTATTTT | CATSRGGTSGLNTDTQYF
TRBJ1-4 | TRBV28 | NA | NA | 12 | TGTGCCAGCAGATCCTCCAATGAAAAACTGTTTTTT | CASRSSNEKLFF
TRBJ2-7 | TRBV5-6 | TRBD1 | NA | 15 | TGTGCCAGCAGCTTCCCCGGGACAGACCTCTACGAGCAGTACTTC | CASSFPGTDLYEQYF
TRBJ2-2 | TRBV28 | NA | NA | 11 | TGTGCCAGCAGTTGGGCCGGGGAGCTGTTTTTT | CASSWAGELFF
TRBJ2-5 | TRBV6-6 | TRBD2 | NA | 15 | TGTGCCAGCAGGAGAGGGACTAGCGAACCAGAGACCCAGTACTTC | CASRRGTSEPETQYF
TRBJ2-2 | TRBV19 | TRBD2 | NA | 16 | TGTGCCAGTAAGAAACTAGCGGGAGAGAGAACCGGGGAGCTGTTTTTT | CASKKLAGERTGELFF
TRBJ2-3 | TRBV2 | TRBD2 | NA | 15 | TGTGCCAGCAGATCACTAGCGGGGTCCGCGGATACGCAGTATTTT | CASRSLAGSADTQYF
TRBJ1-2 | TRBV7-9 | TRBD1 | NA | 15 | TGTGCCAGCAGCCCTAGACAGGGGTGGACCTATGGCTACACCTTC | CASSPRQGWTYGYTF
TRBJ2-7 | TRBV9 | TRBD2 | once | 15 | TGTGCCAGCAGCGGAGGACTAGGCTACTCCTACGAGCAGTACTTC | CASSGGLGYSYEQYF
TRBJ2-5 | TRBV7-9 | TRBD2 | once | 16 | TGTGCCAGCAGCTCCTTTAGCGGGAGGTTACAAGAGACCCAGTACTTC | CASSSFSGRLQETQYF
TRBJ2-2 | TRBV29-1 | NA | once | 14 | TGCAGCGTTGGCGGGACAGAGAACACCGGGGAGCTGTTTTTT | CSVGGTENTGELFF
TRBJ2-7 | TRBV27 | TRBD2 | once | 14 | TGTGCCAGCAGGAAGAGCGGGAGTCGCTACGAGCAGTACTTC | CASRKSGSRYEQYF
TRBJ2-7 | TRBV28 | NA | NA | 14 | TGTGCCAGCAGTTTATCTGGGCCCCCCTACGAGCAGTACTTC | CASSLSGPPYEQYF
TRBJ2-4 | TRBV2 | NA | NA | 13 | TGTGCCAGCAGTGAAGACTTCACGGACATTCAGTACTTC | CASSEDFTDIQYF
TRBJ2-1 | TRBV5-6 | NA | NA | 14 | TGTGCCAGCAGCTTGGGTACCCCTGGATATGAGCAGTTCTTC | CASSLGTPGYEQFF
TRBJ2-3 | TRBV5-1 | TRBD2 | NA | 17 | TGCGCCAGCAGCTTGGGAGGGACTAGCGGACTCACAGATACGCAGTATTTT | CASSLGGTSGLTDTQYF
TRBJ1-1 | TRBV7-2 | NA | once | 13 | TGTGCCAGCAGCTTAGTAACGGGAACCGAAGCTTTCTTT | CASSLVTGTEAFF
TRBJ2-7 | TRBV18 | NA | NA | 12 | TGTGCCAGCTCACCGGCAGGAAACGAGCAGTACTTC | CASSPAGNEQYF
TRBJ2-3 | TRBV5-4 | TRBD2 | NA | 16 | TGTGCCAGCAGCCCGAAAGCGGGAGACGTCCCAGATACGCAGTATTTT | CASSPKAGDVPDTQYF
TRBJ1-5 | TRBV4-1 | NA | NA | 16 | TGCGCCAGCAGCCAAGCCTTTGGGCCGCGCAATCAGCCCCAGCATTTT | CASSQAFGPRNQPQHF
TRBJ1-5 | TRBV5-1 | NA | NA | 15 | TGCGCCAGCAGCTTGGCGGGGGAGAGGGATCAGCCCCAGCATTTT | CASSLAGERDQPQHF